Presented here are 4 T cell receptor beta chains from one specimen sequenced in a study of T cell responses to AZD1222 COVID-19 vaccine. Libraries were prepared by immunoSEQ multiplex PCR; TCRdb keeps only in-frame clonotypes and omits some of them. The table lists some 100,000 clones, just over 85% of them singletons. Sample: peripheral blood, taken on day 0 of AZD1222 vaccination. The receptors originated from an adult in good health.

This clone is medium-sized within its sample. The rearrangement links TRBV4-1 to TRBJ2-2, with 9 bases identical to TRBD1. The CDR3 extends over 17 amino acids. Germline lookup yields CDR1 MGHRA and CDR2 YSYEKL. V trimming: 0 bases; J trimming: 6 bases; junction bases outside the gene matches: 8. DNA of the CDR3: TGCGCCAGCAGCCAAGAGTTGGGACAGGGACGATCCGGGGAGCTGTTTTTT. The encoded protein is CASSQELGQGRSGELFF.

The rearrangement uses TRBV4-3 and TRBJ1-1; D is uncertain. Trimming pared 0 bases from V and 3 bases from J, leaving 8 bases between. This CDR3 comprises 14 residues. Germline CDR1 LGHNA, CDR2 YSLEER. CDR3 sequence reads: CASSQDWRDTEAFF. CDR3 in DNA: TGCGCCAGCAGCCAAGATTGGAGGGACACTGAAGCTTTCTTT.

The rearrangement links TRBV10-1 to TRBJ1-4; 8 bases agree with TRBD1. This CDR3 spans 16 amino acids. Trimming took 4 bases from V and 3 from J; bases not matched to a gene: 7. Germline loops: CDR1 WNHNN, CDR2 SYGVQD (reference sequence). The CDR3 loop reads CASSGTGTFSNEKLFF. CDR3 coding DNA: TGCGCCAGCAGTGGGACAGGGACGTTCTCTAATGAAAAACTGTTTTTT.

This chain joins TRBV4-1 and TRBJ1-3; no reliable D call. The V and J ends lost 0 bases and 0 bases respectively, with 15 bases between them. This CDR3 comprises 18 residues. Germline-derived CDR1 and CDR2 are MGHRA and YSYEKL. The CDR3 DNA is TGCGCCAGCAGCCAAGAGGACCCTAAAACGAGCTCTGGAAACACCATATATTTT. Protein: CASSQEDPKTSSGNTIYF.